This T cell receptor beta chain was sequenced in a study of OX40 agonist ivuxolimab in advanced cancers. Looking at the study overall: Clinicians treated patients with ivuxolimab, an agonistic anti-OX40 (CD134) antibody. Having had anti-PD-1, anti-PD-L1 or anti-CTLA-4 therapy before was allowed, and over 35% had some. Overall study findings and caveats: Antigen specificity remained undetermined for the expanded peripheral T cells. A proportion of nonresponders additionally exhibited low normalized T-cell clonal expansion.

Germline CDR1 PRHDT, CDR2 FYEKMQ (reference sequence). The V end was cut by 1 base, the J end by 1 base, with 13 bases between. CDR3 length: 16 amino acids. Measured with immunoSEQ multiplex PCR; TCRdb has only the in-frame clones, and not every one. This table has 65,000 to 95,000 clones, 87% appearing once. About this clone itself: Its antigen is not known.

This receptor was taken from an adult with an advanced solid tumor such as melanoma, head and neck, liver or kidney cancer. The chain employs TRBV13 and TRBJ1-1; no clear D gene. The sequencing here drew on CD4+ or CD8+ T cells sorted from blood, taken in a trial of the OX40 agonist ivuxolimab. CDR3 DNA sequence: TGTGCCAGCAGCTTAGACCTTCCGGGTCCGAACACTGAAGCTTTCTTT. Its protein product is CASSLDLPGPNTEAFF.